This entry describes one T cell receptor beta chain. V was clipped by 3 bases and J by 7 bases, with 15 bases between them. The V gene's germline CDR1 is GTSNPN and CDR2 SVGIG (reference sequence). The CDR3 sequence is 14 residues long. The data were obtained in a study of T cell responses to AZD1222 COVID-19 vaccine. TCRdb's copy holds only in-frame clones and misses some; the assay was immunoSEQ multiplex PCR. The table has 100,000 to 150,000 clones, 93% seen once. J is TRBJ2-2 and V is TRBV30; a weak D match, TRBD1 (6 bases). This TCR came from an adult in good health. The input for sequencing was peripheral blood, taken on day 0 of AZD1222 vaccination. The CDR3 nucleotides read TGTGCCTGGAGCGAAACAGGGTTAGGCGGGGAGCTGTTTTTT. Amino acid sequence: CAWSETGLGGELFF.